The clone carrying this T cell receptor (beta chain) has just one count. V shed 1 base and J shed 0 bases, with 10 bases lying between them. Germline V lookup: CDR1 LNHNV, CDR2 YYDKDF (reference sequence). The CDR3 covers 16 residues. Produced via immunoSEQ multiplex PCR; TCRdb's table is partial and in-frame only. The sample records some 1.5 million clones, 95% to 99% being singletons. This specimen comes from a study of shared clonotypes between healthy human individuals. None of the donors, who were healthy HIV-negative adults, had recently had acute infections or vaccinations. The sequenced sample consisted of naive CD4+ T cells sorted from blood. Subset in this sample: CD45RA+ positively selected. The chain has TRBV15 and TRBJ1-5, with D tentatively TRBD1 (6 bases). The receptor was isolated from a man aged 25-45 years in good health. The CDR3 DNA reads as TGTGCCACCAGCAGAGGTGGACAGCTTAGCAATCAGCCCCAGCATTTT. Translated: CATSRGGQLSNQPQHF.